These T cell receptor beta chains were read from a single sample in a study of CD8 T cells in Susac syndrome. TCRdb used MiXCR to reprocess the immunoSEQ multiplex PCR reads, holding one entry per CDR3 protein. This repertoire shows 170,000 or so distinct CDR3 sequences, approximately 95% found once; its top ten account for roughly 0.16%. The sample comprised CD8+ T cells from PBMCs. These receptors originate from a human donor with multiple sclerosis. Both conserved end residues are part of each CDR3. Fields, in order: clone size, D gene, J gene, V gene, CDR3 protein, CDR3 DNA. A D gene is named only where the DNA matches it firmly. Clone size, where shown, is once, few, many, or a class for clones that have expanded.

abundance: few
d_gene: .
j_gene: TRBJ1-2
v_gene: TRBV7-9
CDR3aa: CASSLGRGNGYTF
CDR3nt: TGTGCCAGCAGCTTAGGACGGGGAAACGGCTACACCTTC

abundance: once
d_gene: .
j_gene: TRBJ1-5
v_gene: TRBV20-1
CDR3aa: CSASLRGSNQPQHF
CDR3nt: TGCAGTGCTAGTCTGAGGGGGAGCAATCAGCCCCAGCATTTT

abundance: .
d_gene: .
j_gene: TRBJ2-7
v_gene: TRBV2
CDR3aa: CASTPQGGDEQYF
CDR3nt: TGTGCCAGCACTCCTCAGGGGGGTGATGAGCAGTACTTC

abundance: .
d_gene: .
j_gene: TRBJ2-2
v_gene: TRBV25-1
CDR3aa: CASSLSPGELFF
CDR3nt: TGTGCCAGCAGTCTGTCCCCCGGGGAGCTGTTTTTT

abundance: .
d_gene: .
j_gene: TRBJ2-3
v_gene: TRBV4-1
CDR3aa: CASSQGGRGTDTQYF
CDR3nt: TGCGCCAGCAGCCAAGGTGGGCGCGGCACAGATACGCAGTATTTT

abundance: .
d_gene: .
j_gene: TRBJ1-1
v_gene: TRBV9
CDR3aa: CASSVEGLHTEAFF
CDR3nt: TGTGCCAGCAGCGTAGAGGGGTTACACACTGAAGCTTTCTTT

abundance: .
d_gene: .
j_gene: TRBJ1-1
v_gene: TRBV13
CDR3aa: CASSFQDLDEAFF
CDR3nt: TGTGCCAGCAGCTTCCAGGACCTAGATGAAGCTTTCTTT

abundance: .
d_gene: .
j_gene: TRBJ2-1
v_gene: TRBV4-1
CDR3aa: CASSHRPGSSYNEQFF
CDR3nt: TGCGCCAGCAGCCACAGACCCGGAAGCTCCTACAATGAGCAGTTCTTC

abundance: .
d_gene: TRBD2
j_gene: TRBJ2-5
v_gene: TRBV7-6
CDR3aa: CASSTAFGRGYQETQYF
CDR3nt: TGTGCCAGCAGCACTGCTTTCGGGCGGGGGTACCAAGAGACCCAGTACTTC

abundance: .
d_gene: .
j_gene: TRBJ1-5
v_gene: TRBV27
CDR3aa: CASSATYTGGDQPQHF
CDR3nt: TGTGCCAGCAGCGCTACCTACACGGGGGGTGATCAGCCCCAGCATTTT

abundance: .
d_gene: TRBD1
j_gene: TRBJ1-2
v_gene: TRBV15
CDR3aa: CATSREDRGSGYTF
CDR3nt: TGTGCCACCAGCAGAGAAGACAGGGGATCAGGCTACACCTTC